The 30 T cell receptor beta chains presented below share a single source sample, sequenced in a study of OX40 agonist ivuxolimab in advanced cancers. TCRdb keeps only in-frame clones here, not all; method: immunoSEQ multiplex PCR. Seen here are some 50,000 clones, roughly 83% observed once, and the top ten hold roughly 2.8%. Specimen: CD4+ or CD8+ T cells sorted from blood, collected in a trial of the OX40 agonist ivuxolimab. The receptor set was obtained from an adult with an advanced solid tumor such as melanoma, head and neck, liver or kidney cancer.

The chain joins TRBV2 to TRBJ1-4; D is undetermined. V was cut by 6 bases and J by 0 bases, with 8 bases left in between. The CDR3 has 14 amino acids. Germline lookup yields CDR1 SNHLY and CDR2 FYNNEI. The CDR3 DNA is TGTGCCAGCAGCGGACTGACAACTAATGAAAAACTGTTTTTT. Protein product: CASSGLTTNEKLFF.

The CDR3 protein is CASSPSGGFVGELFF. DNA of the CDR3: TGTGCCAGCAGCCCTAGCGGGGGATTCGTCGGGGAGCTGTTTTTT. This sequence joins TRBV14 and TRBJ2-2; 10 nucleotides agree with TRBD2. The length of the CDR3 is 15 residues. J gave up 7 bases and V 4 bases, and 6 bases lay outside the gene matches. Germline V gene lookup returns CDR1 SGHDN and CDR2 FVKESK.

V usage is TRBV7-9 and J usage is TRBJ1-1, with D possibly TRBD1 on 6 matching bases. Germline assignment: CDR1 SEHNR and CDR2 FQNEAQ (reference sequence). The CDR3 covers 13 residues. V lost 5 bases to trimming and J lost 3 bases, with 10 bases between them. The chain's CDR3 is CASSPPGDTEAFF. DNA for the CDR3: TGTGCCAGCAGCCCCCCAGGGGACACTGAAGCTTTCTTT.

This rearrangement joins TRBV11-3 to TRBJ2-7; D tentatively fits TRBD1 or TRBD2 (5 bases each). V was cut by 5 bases and J by 0 bases, with 17 bases left in between. This CDR3 comprises 16 residues. In germline, CDR1 is SGHNT, CDR2 YENEEA. CDR3 in amino acids: CASSRRGSPNSYEQYF. In DNA, the CDR3 is TGTGCCAGCAGCCGACGGGGCAGCCCTAACTCCTACGAGCAGTACTTC.

The chain combines TRBV7-2 with TRBJ2-3; TRBD2 is a possible D gene (6 bases). This CDR3 contains 13 residues. Germline loops: CDR1 SGHTA, CDR2 FQGNSA. V gave up 6 bases and J gave up 1 base, with 8 bases separating them. As DNA, the CDR3 is TGTGCCAGCAGTCCGGGGGGCACAGATACGCAGTATTTT. This translates into CASSPGGTDTQYF.

The chain combines TRBV6-1 with TRBJ2-1, with TRBD1 matching 11 bases. V dropped 6 bases and J dropped 0; count of bases not matched to a gene: 1. CDR1 and CDR2 (germline): MNHNS, SASEGT. The CDR3 length is 15 residues. CDR3 protein: CASRDRGLSYNEQFF. In nucleotides, the CDR3 is TGTGCCAGCAGGGACAGGGGGCTCTCCTACAATGAGCAGTTCTTC.

This chain uses TRBV6-1 with TRBJ2-1; 11 bases align to TRBD1. Trimming at V came to 5 bases and at J to 8 bases, leaving 8 bases not matched to a gene. The V gene's germline CDR1 is MNHNS and CDR2 SASEGT. The CDR3 covers 15 residues. The CDR3 spells CASSFGQGAYDEQFF. In DNA, the CDR3 is TGTGCCAGCAGTTTCGGACAGGGGGCTTATGATGAGCAGTTCTTC.

The V gene is TRBV28, the J gene TRBJ2-1, with TRBD2 matching 8 bases. V trimming: 6 bases; J trimming: 2 bases; junction bases outside the gene matches: 9. The CDR3 spans 16 residues. Germline loops: CDR1 MDHEN, CDR2 SYDVKM. CDR3 sequence: CASRPGGGSAYNEQFF. The CDR3 nucleotides are TGTGCCAGCAGGCCCGGGGGGGGGTCGGCCTACAATGAGCAGTTCTTC.

The chain recombines TRBV7-2 with TRBJ1-5, with D tentatively TRBD1 (6 bases). V shed 1 base and J shed 3 bases, with 13 bases lying between them. CDR1 and CDR2 (germline): SGHTA, FQGNSA. The CDR3 sequence is 16 residues long. DNA of the CDR3: TGTGCCAGCAGCTTAGTGGGGGGGCCCCCCAATCAGCCCCAGCATTTT. Translation: CASSLVGGPPNQPQHF.

The V gene is TRBV13, the J gene TRBJ2-2; 8 bases line up with TRBD1. Germline V CDR1 and CDR2: PRHDT, FYEKMQ (reference sequence). V lost 5 bases and J lost 3; bases outside the gene matches: 5. The CDR3 extends over 15 amino acids. CDR3 region: CASSRRTGYTGELFF. DNA of the CDR3: TGTGCCAGCAGCCGACGGACAGGGTACACCGGGGAGCTGTTTTTT.

The rearrangement links TRBV5-4 to TRBJ1-2, with a tentative D call TRBD1 (5 bases). With 4 bases removed from V and 3 bases from J, the gap between germline ends came to 16 bases. This CDR3 is 15 amino acids long. Germline V gene data show CDR1 as SGHNT and CDR2 as YYREEE (reference sequence). CDR3 protein: CASSTGRGGDYGYTF. The CDR3 nucleotides read TGTGCCAGCAGCACCGGGCGGGGAGGGGACTATGGCTACACCTTC.

This sequence joins TRBV4-1 and TRBJ1-2; tentative D call: TRBD1 (5 bases). The ends were cut back, 4 bases at V and 6 bases at J, with 18 bases in the middle. The CDR3 has 15 residues. Germline V gene data show CDR1 as MGHRA and CDR2 as YSYEKL. The CDR3 DNA reads TGCGCCAGCAGCCCCTACTCGCAGGGTTTGAATGGCTACACCTTC. Its protein is CASSPYSQGLNGYTF.

The chain links TRBV5-6 to TRBJ1-3, with 7 bases aligning to TRBD1. Germline CDR1 SGHDT, CDR2 YYEEEE. After removal of 0 bases from V and 2 bases from J, the junction contained 2 bases not matched to a gene. This CDR3 comprises 15 residues. CDR3 sequence reads: CASSLGQGAGNTIYF. CDR3 DNA: TGTGCCAGCAGCTTGGGGCAGGGGGCTGGAAACACCATATATTTT.

V is TRBV11-1 and J is TRBJ2-3, with a weak D call TRBD2 (5 bases). V was pared by 5 bases and J by 2 bases, with 14 bases between. Germline V gene lookup returns CDR1 SGHAT and CDR2 FQDESV (reference sequence). The CDR3 has 15 residues. The CDR3 sequence is CASSATRVATDTQYF. The CDR3 DNA reads TGTGCCAGCAGCGCTACGAGGGTGGCCACAGATACGCAGTATTTT.

The chain recombines TRBV6-6 with TRBJ2-1; 8 bases are shared with TRBD2. The CDR3 covers 15 residues. Trimming cost V 11 bases and J 6 bases; bases outside gene matches: 15. Germline V gives CDR1 MNHNY, CDR2 SVGAGI (reference sequence). The CDR3 coding sequence is TGTGCCGGATCCTCGGGGTTCGGGGGGGGCAATGAGCAGTTCTTC. Translation gives CAGSSGFGGGNEQFF.

This chain's CDR3 is CASSLESTDTQYF. CDR3 DNA sequence: TGTGCCAGCAGCTTGGAGAGCACAGATACGCAGTATTTT. The chain is built from TRBV5-4 and TRBJ2-3, with D hard to call. CDR1 and CDR2 (germline): SGHNT, YYREEE (reference sequence). The V gene lost 0 bases and the J gene lost 0 bases, with 2 bases spanning the gap. This CDR3 has 13 amino acids.

This sequence joins TRBV27 and TRBJ1-2; maybe TRBD1 (6 bases). The germline V gene has CDR1 MNHEY and CDR2 SMNVEV (reference sequence). V lost 2 bases and J 4 bases, leaving 14 bases between the germline ends. The CDR3 covers 15 residues. CDR3 protein: CASSLRLGTPYGYTF. Here the CDR3 DNA reads TGTGCCAGCAGTTTAAGGCTGGGGACACCCTATGGCTACACCTTC.

J is TRBJ2-7 and V is TRBV7-2; TRBD2 matches at 9 bases. V lost 6 bases to trimming and J lost 0 bases; unmatched junction nucleotides: 15. The CDR3 is 18 residues long. Per the germline V gene, CDR1 is SGHTA and CDR2 is FQGNSA. The CDR3 coding sequence is TGTGCCAGCAGTTTCTCTTTTAGCGGGGGAGAAACCTCCTACGAGCAGTACTTC. Translated, it gives CASSFSFSGGETSYEQYF.

This clone was observed a single time. This sequence joins TRBV11-2 and TRBJ1-1, with 7 bases fitting TRBD1. Germline V gene lookup returns CDR1 SGHAT and CDR2 FQNNGV. The CDR3 has 14 residues. Trimming removed 3 bases from V and 11 bases from J; junction bases left unmatched: 12. The CDR3, as DNA: TGTGCCAGCAGCTTTACCTCCCGGACAGGCTTGGCTTTCTTT. Encoded protein: CASSFTSRTGLAFF.

This chain links TRBV25-1 with TRBJ2-3; TRBD2 agrees at 9 bases. This CDR3 region has 16 residues. From germline, CDR1 is MGHDK and CDR2 SYGVNS. With 3 bases clipped from V and 1 base from J, the junction kept 5 bases outside the gene matches. DNA for the CDR3: TGTGCCAGCAGTGATCGCGGGGGGGCGGGCACAGATACGCAGTATTTT. Its translation: CASSDRGGAGTDTQYF.

V usage is TRBV6-6 and J usage is TRBJ2-5; 9 positions agree with TRBD2. This CDR3 has 16 residues. Germline loops: CDR1 MNHNY, CDR2 SVGAGI (reference sequence). After removal of 2 bases from V and 5 bases from J, the junction contained 9 bases not matched to a gene. In DNA form, the CDR3 reads TGTGCCAGCAGTTACAGCGGCGGGGGGGCCCCGGAGACCCAGTACTTC. Protein: CASSYSGGGAPETQYF.

This chain uses TRBV5-6 with TRBJ2-7; D uncertain. V gave up 3 bases and J gave up 2 bases, with 3 bases separating them. CDR3 length equals 11 residues. Germline CDR1 is SGHDT and CDR2 is YYEEEE. The DNA for the CDR3 is TGTGCCAGCAGCTACACCTACGAGCAGTACTTC. Translated, it gives CASSYTYEQYF.

The rearrangement links TRBV18 to TRBJ1-2; D is unresolved. Looked up from germline, CDR1 is KGHSH and CDR2 is LQKENI. Trimming took off 2 bases at V and 8 bases at J, with 18 bases between the two ends. The CDR3 has 15 amino acids. The CDR3 spells CASSPSGGLEGGYTF. The CDR3 nucleotides are TGTGCCAGCTCACCATCAGGCGGCCTAGAGGGCGGCTACACCTTC.

This chain connects TRBV15 to TRBJ2-2; weak D call: TRBD2 (5 bases). The V gene's germline CDR1 is LNHNV and CDR2 YYDKDF (reference sequence). CDR3 size: 13 residues. V lost 2 bases, J lost 7 bases, and 8 bases lay in between. The CDR3 region has the DNA TGTGCCACCAGCAGACGGGAAGACGGGGAGCTGTTTTTT. It yields the protein CATSRREDGELFF.

The V gene is TRBV6-6, the J gene TRBJ1-5, with 8 bases matching TRBD1. The germline CDR1 and CDR2 sequences are MNHNY and SVGAGI (reference sequence). The V segment lost 6 bases and the J segment 3 bases; nucleotides outside the gene matches: 7. The CDR3 is 15 residues long. DNA of the CDR3: TGTGCCAGCAGACTTGACAGGGGTGTCAATCAGCCCCAGCATTTT. It specifies CASRLDRGVNQPQHF.

This rearrangement joins TRBV30 to TRBJ2-1; TRBD2 agrees at 13 bases. Trimming took 3 bases from V and 4 from J; bases not matched to a gene: 3. Germline V gene data show CDR1 as GTSNPN and CDR2 as SVGIG (reference sequence). The CDR3 extends over 15 amino acids. The CDR3 region is CAWSGGLAGYNEQFF. The CDR3 nucleotides are TGTGCCTGGAGCGGGGGACTAGCGGGGTACAATGAGCAGTTCTTC.

The chain uses TRBV6-5 and TRBJ2-1, with D maybe TRBD2 (7 bases). Germline V lookup: CDR1 MNHEY, CDR2 SVGAGI. Trimming cost V 5 bases and J 4 bases, with 15 bases left between them. The CDR3 runs to 15 residues. CDR3 coding DNA: TGTGCCAGCAGTCCTCGGGGGGCGGGGTACAATGAGCAGTTCTTC. Translated: CASSPRGAGYNEQFF.

The J gene is TRBJ1-6, the V gene TRBV6-5; D gene ambiguous. The CDR3 extends over 14 amino acids. CDR1 is MNHEY and CDR2 is SVGAGI in the germline V gene. V shed 4 bases and J shed 7 bases, with 11 bases lying between them. The CDR3: CASSSWTGNSPLHF. The CDR3 DNA sequence: TGTGCCAGCAGTTCTTGGACGGGGAATTCACCCCTCCACTTT.

The chain recombines TRBV28 with TRBJ1-3, with unresolved D. CDR1 and CDR2 (germline): MDHEN, SYDVKM. V lost 7 bases and J 0 bases, leaving 13 bases between the germline ends. This CDR3 contains 15 residues. CDR3 region: CASTPGSTSGNTIYF. DNA for the CDR3: TGTGCCAGCACTCCGGGTTCTACCTCTGGAAACACCATATATTTT.

The rearrangement joins TRBV6-5 to TRBJ1-4; 7 bases align to TRBD1. With V trimmed by 6 bases and J by 7 bases, 8 bases remained unmatched. The CDR3 extends over 14 amino acids. Looked up from germline, CDR1 is MNHEY and CDR2 is SVGAGI. In DNA form, the CDR3 reads TGTGCCAGCAGGACAGGGCATTTAGTTGAAAAACTGTTTTTT. This translates into CASRTGHLVEKLFF.